Below, 26 T cell receptor beta chains from the same sample are listed, as sequenced in a study of blood T cell repertoires in COVID-19. TCRdb keeps only in-frame clones here, not all; method: immunoSEQ multiplex PCR. This table has 220,000 or so clones, 86% appearing once. The sample consisted of PBMCs or T cells enriched from blood (not recorded which). The source is a woman aged 50 to 60 who had recovered from COVID-19.

This chain links TRBV13 with TRBJ2-3; TRBD2 agrees at 9 bases. Losses at the gene ends were 2 bases for V and 5 bases for J; bases not matched to a gene: 5. The CDR3 sequence is 15 residues long. The germline V gene encodes CDR1 PRHDT and CDR2 FYEKMQ (reference sequence). This CDR3 reads CASSLRGGAVDTQYF. CDR3 DNA: TGTGCCAGCAGCTTACGCGGGGGGGCGGTAGATACGCAGTATTTT. The full variable domain, rest sourced from reference TRBV13 and TRBJ2-3, is AAGVIQSPRHLIKEKRETATLKCYPIPRHDTVYWYQQGPGQDPQFLISFYEKMQSDKGSIPDRFSAQQFSDYHSELNMSSLELGDSALYFCASSLRGGAVDTQYFGPGTRLTVL.

The rearrangement joins TRBV27 to TRBJ1-2; tentative D call: TRBD1 (5 bases). V lost 5 bases and J lost 4, with 14 bases in between. The CDR3 runs to 14 residues. CDR1 is MNHEY and CDR2 is SMNVEV in the germline V gene (reference sequence). This CDR3 reads CASSPRGGSYGYTF. Written as DNA, the CDR3 is TGTGCCAGCAGTCCCCGCGGGGGATCCTATGGCTACACCTTC.

The chain combines TRBV7-9 with TRBJ1-1; D gene ambiguous. Trimming pared 2 bases from V and 3 bases from J, leaving 13 bases between. Germline lookup yields CDR1 SEHNR and CDR2 FQNEAQ (reference sequence). CDR3 length equals 15 residues. The CDR3: CASSLYGLPDTEAFF. The CDR3 nucleotides are TGTGCCAGCAGCTTATACGGACTCCCGGACACTGAAGCTTTCTTT.

The J gene is TRBJ2-2, the V gene TRBV3-1 (or the pseudogene TRBV3-2); 8 bases map to TRBD1. V was pared by 3 bases and J by 0 bases, with 12 bases of the junction left unmatched. Per germline, CDR1 LGHDT and CDR2 YNNKEL (reference sequence). This CDR3 is built from 19 residues. The CDR3 sequence is CASSHSDRQGTSNTGELFF. CDR3 DNA: TGTGCCAGCAGCCACTCCGACCGACAGGGGACTTCGAACACCGGGGAGCTGTTTTTT.

This chain connects TRBV11-2 to TRBJ2-5, with D maybe TRBD1 (5 bases). Trimming pared 0 bases from V and 4 bases from J, leaving 12 bases between. The germline V gene has CDR1 SGHAT and CDR2 FQNNGV. The CDR3 totals 15 residues. CDR3 sequence reads: CASSLDFSGIETQYF. Written as DNA, the CDR3 is TGTGCCAGCAGCTTAGATTTTTCAGGGATAGAGACCCAGTACTTC. Full variable domain (missing parts from reference TRBV11-2 and TRBJ2-5): EAGVAQSPRYKIIEKRQSVAFWCNPISGHATLYWYQQILGQGPKLLIQFQNNGVVDDSQLPKDRFSAERLKGVDSTLKIQPAKLEDSAVYLCASSLDFSGIETQYFGPGTRLLVL.

Of note for this clone: Other DNA variants within this sample encode the same CDR3. V gene TRBV7-2 combines with J gene TRBJ1-5; 9 nucleotides agree with TRBD1. V shed 2 bases, J shed 2 bases, and the junction held 1 base outside the gene matches. This CDR3 contains 15 residues. Looked up from germline, CDR1 is SGHTA and CDR2 is FQGNSA. Written as DNA, the CDR3 is TGTGCCAGCAGCTTAAGGACAGGGGGCAATCAGCCCCAGCATTTT. Translated: CASSLRTGGNQPQHF.

This clone was picked up a small number of times. V and J are TRBV28 and TRBJ1-2; D unresolved. Trimming took off 6 bases at V and 2 bases at J, with 10 bases between the two ends. This CDR3 has 13 amino acids. Looked up from germline, CDR1 is MDHEN and CDR2 is SYDVKM. CDR3 sequence (DNA): TGTGCCAGCAGATCCACACAGAACTATGGCTACACCTTC. Residues: CASRSTQNYGYTF.

This chain uses TRBV25-1 with TRBJ1-2, with D hard to call. The germline V and J ends were trimmed by 3 bases and 8 bases, with 13 bases remaining between them. CDR3 length: 13 residues. Germline V gives CDR1 MGHDK, CDR2 SYGVNS. CDR3 sequence (DNA): TGTGCCAGCAGTGACACACACAGAACCGGCTACACCTTC. Encoded protein: CASSDTHRTGYTF.

CDR3 bases: TGCGCCAGCAGCTACGATCGGGAATCCTACGAGCAGTACTTC. This translates into CASSYDRESYEQYF. The chain carries TRBV5-1 and TRBJ2-7; D is possibly TRBD2 (5 bases). The germline V and J ends were trimmed by 3 bases and 1 base, with 11 bases remaining between them. Per germline, CDR1 SGHRS and CDR2 YFSETQ. The CDR3 contains 14 residues.

The V gene is TRBV27, the J gene TRBJ1-5; 9 bases fit TRBD1. V lost 3 bases to trimming and J lost 7 bases; unmatched junction nucleotides: 1. CDR3 size: 13 residues. Per germline, CDR1 MNHEY and CDR2 SMNVEV (reference sequence). Here the CDR3 DNA reads TGTGCCAGCAGTTTGACAGGGGGACAGCCCCAGCATTTT. Translation gives CASSLTGGQPQHF.

This clone was observed a single time. The chain employs TRBV12-3 or TRBV12-4 and TRBJ2-7; D might be TRBD2 (6 bases). Trimming took off 8 bases at V and 4 bases at J, with 12 bases between the two ends. The CDR3 length is 12 residues. The CDR3 reads CASGIGGYEQYF. In nucleotides, the CDR3 is TGTGCCAGCGGGATTGGAGGGTACGAGCAGTACTTC.

The CDR3 region has the DNA TGTGCCAGCTCACCTTCCAGGACTAGAGTTTCAGAGACCCAGTACTTC. Amino acids: CASSPSRTRVSETQYF. The chain couples TRBV18 to TRBJ2-5; 7 bases agree with TRBD2. Germline CDR1 reads KGHSH; CDR2 reads LQKENI. After removal of 3 bases from V and 4 bases from J, the junction contained 11 bases not matched to a gene. The CDR3 spans 16 residues.

The gene calls are TRBV10-1 and TRBJ1-1; D possibly corresponds to TRBD1 (5 bases). The germline gives CDR1 WNHNN, CDR2 SYGVQD (reference sequence). Trimming removed 8 bases at V and 2 bases at J, with 15 bases between. This CDR3 region has 14 residues. Here the CDR3 DNA reads TGCGCCAGCCCACAACACAGGTATAACACTGAAGCTTTCTTT. Amino acids: CASPQHRYNTEAFF.

This chain connects TRBV2 to TRBJ1-6; 8 bases agree with TRBD1. The ends lost 4 bases at V and 9 bases at J; junction bases unmatched: 5. Germline assignment: CDR1 SNHLY and CDR2 FYNNEI. CDR3 length: 14 residues. CDR3 amino acids: CASSGQGAGSPLHF. The CDR3 DNA sequence: TGTGCCAGCAGTGGGCAGGGGGCCGGTTCACCCCTCCACTTT. The full variable domain, its missing parts supplied by reference TRBV2 and TRBJ1-6, is EPEVTQTPSHQVTQMGQEVILRCVPISNHLYFYWYRQILGQKVEFLVSFYNNEISEKSEIFDDQFSVERPDGSNFTLKIRSTKLEDSAMYFCASSGQGAGSPLHFGNGTRLTVT.

Written as DNA, the CDR3 is TGTGCCAGCAGCCAAGGTCAGCGGCTAGCAGGTGAGCAGTTCTTC. Protein: CASSQGQRLAGEQFF. V and J are TRBV3-1 (or the pseudogene TRBV3-2) and TRBJ2-1, with D maybe TRBD2 (5 bases). Trimming removed 1 base at V and 9 bases at J, with 16 bases between. The CDR3 covers 15 residues. Germline lookup yields CDR1 LGHDT and CDR2 YNNKEL (reference sequence).

This chain connects TRBV30 to TRBJ2-7, with 11 bases identical to TRBD1. J was trimmed by 0 bases and V by 4 bases; bases with no gene match: 11. Germline V gene lookup returns CDR1 GTSNPN and CDR2 SVGIG (reference sequence). The CDR3 is 17 residues long. The CDR3 loop is CAWTAPGQGASSYEQYF. In DNA, the CDR3 is TGTGCCTGGACCGCCCCCGGACAGGGGGCCAGCTCCTACGAGCAGTACTTC.

Notes on this clone: Germline is not matched at one junction end, which may reflect a read error. This chain uses TRBV2 with TRBJ2-6; a possible D gene is TRBD1 (5 bases). The germline gives CDR1 SNHLY, CDR2 FYNNEI. The CDR3 runs 19 residues. The CDR3 protein is CASSEAEQPRVSGANILTF. CDR3 DNA: TGTGCCAGCAGTGAGGCAGAGCAACCGAGAGTCTCTGGGGCCAACATCCTGACTTTC.

V usage is TRBV28 and J usage is TRBJ1-2; 12 nucleotides match TRBD1. This CDR3 comprises 16 residues. Per germline, CDR1 MDHEN and CDR2 SYDVKM. V lost 1 base, J lost 4 bases, and 4 bases stayed unmatched. Written as DNA, the CDR3 is TGTGCCAGCAGTTTATCCCGGGACAGGGGGCGCTATGGCTACACCTTC. Protein: CASSLSRDRGRYGYTF.

V usage is TRBV3-1 (or the pseudogene TRBV3-2) and J usage is TRBJ1-1; tentative D call: TRBD1 (5 bases). Germline V gene lookup returns CDR1 LGHDT and CDR2 YNNKEL (reference sequence). The V end was cut by 1 base, the J end by 0 bases, with 15 bases between. The CDR3 has 17 residues. DNA for the CDR3: TGTGCCAGCAGCCAAGGGCGGCGACAGCGAATGAACACTGAAGCTTTCTTT. Amino acids: CASSQGRRQRMNTEAFF.

This clone was observed a few times. The genes are TRBV20-1 and TRBJ2-4; possible D gene TRBD2, 6 bases. The ends were cut back, 2 bases at V and 13 bases at J, with 9 bases in the middle. This CDR3 has 10 amino acids. Germline lookup yields CDR1 DFQATT and CDR2 SNEGSKA (reference sequence). This chain's CDR3 is CSARPGLQYF. The CDR3 nucleotides are TGCAGTGCTAGACCGGGACTGCAGTACTTC.

This sequence joins TRBV29-1 and TRBJ2-7; 14 positions agree with TRBD2. Germline loops: CDR1 SQVTM, CDR2 ANQGSEA. V was clipped by 4 bases and J by 6 bases; unmatched bases: 5. CDR3 size: 14 residues. The CDR3, as DNA: TGCAGCGTTGTATGGACTAGCGGGGGGCGCGAGCAGTACTTC. Translating it yields CSVVWTSGGREQYF.

The gene calls are TRBV28 and TRBJ1-6, with 11 positions matching TRBD1. This CDR3 has 15 residues. Looked up from germline, CDR1 is MDHEN and CDR2 is SYDVKM. J was trimmed by 9 bases and V by 3 bases; bases with no gene match: 4. CDR3 sequence reads: CASSLGDRGTSPLHF. DNA for the CDR3: TGTGCCAGCAGTTTGGGGGACAGGGGGACTTCACCCCTCCACTTT.

The gene calls are TRBV9 and TRBJ1-1, with a tentative D call TRBD1 (5 bases). The length of the CDR3 is 14 residues. With 0 bases removed from V and 4 bases from J, the gap between germline ends came to 10 bases. Germline CDR1 reads SGDLS; CDR2 reads YYNGEE. The CDR3 nucleotides are TGTGCCAGCAGCGTAGAAGGGGAGGGCACTGAAGCTTTCTTT. Protein sequence: CASSVEGEGTEAFF.

V and J are TRBV7-8 and TRBJ2-7; the match to TRBD2 covers 9 bases. In germline, CDR1 is SGHVS, CDR2 FQNEAQ. J was trimmed by 7 bases and V by 1 base; bases with no gene match: 11. The CDR3 is made up of 16 amino acids. This CDR3 reads CASSLVPLPLAGEQYF. For the CDR3, the DNA is TGTGCCAGCAGCTTAGTTCCTCTCCCACTAGCGGGTGAGCAGTACTTC.

The chain carries TRBV6-1 and TRBJ2-7; 9 bases agree with TRBD1. From germline, CDR1 is MNHNS and CDR2 SASEGT. This CDR3 has 15 amino acids. The V gene end was trimmed by 2 bases and the J gene end by 1 base; junction bases not matched to a gene: 3. The CDR3 region is CASSEWGTGSYEQYF. In DNA, the CDR3 is TGTGCCAGCAGTGAATGGGGGACAGGGTCCTACGAGCAGTACTTC.

The genes are TRBV11-2 and TRBJ2-3; TRBD2 might be the D (5 bases). The germline V gene encodes CDR1 SGHAT and CDR2 FQNNGV. Trimming pared 1 base from V and 4 bases from J, leaving 9 bases between. This CDR3 has 14 amino acids. The CDR3 DNA reads TGTGCCAGCAGCTTAGTCCTAGCTGCAGATACGCAGTATTTT. Its translation: CASSLVLAADTQYF.